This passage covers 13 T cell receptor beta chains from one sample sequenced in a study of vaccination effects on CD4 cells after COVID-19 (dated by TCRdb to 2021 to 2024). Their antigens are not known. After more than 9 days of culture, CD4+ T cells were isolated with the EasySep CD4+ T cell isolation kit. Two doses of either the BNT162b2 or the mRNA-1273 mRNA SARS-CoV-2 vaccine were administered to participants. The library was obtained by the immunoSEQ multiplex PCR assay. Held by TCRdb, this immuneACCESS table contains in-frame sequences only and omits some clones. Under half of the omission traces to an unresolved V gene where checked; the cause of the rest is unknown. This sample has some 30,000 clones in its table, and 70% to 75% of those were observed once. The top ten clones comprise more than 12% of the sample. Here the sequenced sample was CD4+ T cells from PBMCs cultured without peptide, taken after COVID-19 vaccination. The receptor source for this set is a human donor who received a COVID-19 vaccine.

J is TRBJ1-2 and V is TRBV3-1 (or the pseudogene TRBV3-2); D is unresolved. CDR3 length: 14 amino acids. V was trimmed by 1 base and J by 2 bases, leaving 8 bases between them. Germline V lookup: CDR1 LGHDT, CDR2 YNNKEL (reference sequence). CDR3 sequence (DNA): TGTGCCAGCAGCCAAGGGAGCAGGAACTATGGCTACACCTTC. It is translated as CASSQGSRNYGYTF.

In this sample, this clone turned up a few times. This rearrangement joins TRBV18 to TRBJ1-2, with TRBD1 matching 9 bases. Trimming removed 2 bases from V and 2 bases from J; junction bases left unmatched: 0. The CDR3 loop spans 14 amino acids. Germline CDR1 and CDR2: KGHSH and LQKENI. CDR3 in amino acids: CASSPGQGNYGYTF. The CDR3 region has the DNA TGTGCCAGCTCACCAGGACAGGGGAACTATGGCTACACCTTC.

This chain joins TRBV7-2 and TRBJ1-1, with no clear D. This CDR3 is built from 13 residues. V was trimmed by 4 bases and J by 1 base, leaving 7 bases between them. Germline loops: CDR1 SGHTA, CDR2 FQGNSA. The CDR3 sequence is CASSSVRNTEAFF. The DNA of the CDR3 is TGTGCCAGCAGCTCGGTTCGGAACACTGAAGCTTTCTTT.

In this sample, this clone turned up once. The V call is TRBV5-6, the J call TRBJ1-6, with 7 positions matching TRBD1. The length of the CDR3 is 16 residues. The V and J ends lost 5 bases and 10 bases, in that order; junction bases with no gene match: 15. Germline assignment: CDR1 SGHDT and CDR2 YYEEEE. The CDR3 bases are TGTGCCAGCAGTTATTGGAGGACAGGAGAAATGTCACCCCTCCACTTT. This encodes CASSYWRTGEMSPLHF.

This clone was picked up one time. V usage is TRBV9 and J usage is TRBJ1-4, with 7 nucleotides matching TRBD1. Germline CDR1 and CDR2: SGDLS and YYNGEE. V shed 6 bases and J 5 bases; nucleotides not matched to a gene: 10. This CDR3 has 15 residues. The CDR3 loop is CASTRTGLNNEKLFF. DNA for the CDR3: TGTGCCAGCACCCGGACAGGCCTTAACAATGAAAAACTGTTTTTT.

This CDR3 is CASSLVAGGAGEQYF. DNA for the CDR3: TGTGCCAGCAGCTTAGTGGCGGGGGGCGCGGGCGAGCAGTACTTC. The chain links TRBV11-2 to TRBJ2-7; 8 bases are shared with TRBD2. Germline assignment: CDR1 SGHAT and CDR2 FQNNGV. This CDR3 is 15 amino acids long. With V trimmed by 1 base and J by 6 bases, 8 bases remained unmatched. Full variable domain (outside the CDR3, taken from reference TRBV11-2 and TRBJ2-7): EAGVAQSPRYKIIEKRQSVAFWCNPISGHATLYWYQQILGQGPKLLIQFQNNGVVDDSQLPKDRFSAERLKGVDSTLKIQPAKLEDSAVYLCASSLVAGGAGEQYFGPGTRLTVT.

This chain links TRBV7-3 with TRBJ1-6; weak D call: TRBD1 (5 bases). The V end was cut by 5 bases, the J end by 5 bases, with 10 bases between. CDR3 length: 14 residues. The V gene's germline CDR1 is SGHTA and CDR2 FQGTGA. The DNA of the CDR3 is TGTGCCAGCAGCCAGGGACTAAATAATTCACCCCTCCACTTT. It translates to CASSQGLNNSPLHF.

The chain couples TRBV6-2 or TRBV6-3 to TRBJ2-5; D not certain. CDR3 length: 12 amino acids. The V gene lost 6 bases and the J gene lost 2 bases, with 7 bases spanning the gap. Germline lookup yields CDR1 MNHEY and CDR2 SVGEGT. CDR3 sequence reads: CASSDGQETQYF. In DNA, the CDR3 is TGTGCCAGCAGCGACGGGCAAGAGACCCAGTACTTC.

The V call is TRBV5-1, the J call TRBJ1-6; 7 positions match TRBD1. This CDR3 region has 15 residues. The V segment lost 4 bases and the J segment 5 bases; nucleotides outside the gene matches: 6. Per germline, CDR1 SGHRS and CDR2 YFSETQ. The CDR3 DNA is TGCGCCAGCAGCCTAACGACAGGGAATAATTCACCCCTCCACTTT. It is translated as CASSLTTGNNSPLHF.

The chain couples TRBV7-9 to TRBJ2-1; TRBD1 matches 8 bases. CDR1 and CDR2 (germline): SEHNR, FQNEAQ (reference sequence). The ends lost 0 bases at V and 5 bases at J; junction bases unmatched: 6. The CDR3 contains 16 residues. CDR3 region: CASSLAWTGPHNEQFF. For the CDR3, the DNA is TGTGCCAGCAGCTTAGCCTGGACAGGGCCTCACAATGAGCAGTTCTTC.

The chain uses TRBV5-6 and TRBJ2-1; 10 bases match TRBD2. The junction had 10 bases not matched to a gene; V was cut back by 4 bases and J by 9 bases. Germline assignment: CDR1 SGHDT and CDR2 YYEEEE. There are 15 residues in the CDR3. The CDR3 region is CASSIPGLARGEQFF. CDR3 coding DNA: TGTGCCAGCAGCATTCCGGGACTAGCGAGAGGTGAGCAGTTCTTC.

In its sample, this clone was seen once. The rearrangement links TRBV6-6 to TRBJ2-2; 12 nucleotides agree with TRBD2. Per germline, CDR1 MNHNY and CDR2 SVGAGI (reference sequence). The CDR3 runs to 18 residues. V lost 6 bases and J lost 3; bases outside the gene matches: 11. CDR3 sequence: CASRRFQRTSGDTGELFF. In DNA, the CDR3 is TGTGCCAGCAGGCGATTCCAAAGGACTAGCGGGGACACCGGGGAGCTGTTTTTT.

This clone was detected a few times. CDR3 residues: CASSVGINSPLHF. The CDR3 nucleotides are TGTGCCAGCAGTGTTGGTATTAATTCACCCCTCCACTTT. This sequence joins TRBV6-4 and TRBJ1-6; D is unclear. The V gene's germline CDR1 is MRHNA and CDR2 SNTAGT. Trimming left V 4 bases short and J 6 bases short, with 7 bases between. The CDR3 is 13 amino acids.